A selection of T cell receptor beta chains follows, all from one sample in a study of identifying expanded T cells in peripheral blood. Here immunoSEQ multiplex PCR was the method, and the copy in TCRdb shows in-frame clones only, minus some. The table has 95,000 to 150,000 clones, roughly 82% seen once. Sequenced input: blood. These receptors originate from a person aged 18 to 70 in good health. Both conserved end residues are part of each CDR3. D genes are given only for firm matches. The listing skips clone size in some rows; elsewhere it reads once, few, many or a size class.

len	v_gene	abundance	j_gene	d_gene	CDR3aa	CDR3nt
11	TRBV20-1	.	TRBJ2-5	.	CSARAKETQYF	TGCAGTGCTAGAGCCAAAGAGACCCAGTACTTC
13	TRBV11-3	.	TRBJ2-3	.	CASSLVTGDTQYF	TGTGCCAGCAGCTTAGTGACAGGAGATACGCAGTATTTT
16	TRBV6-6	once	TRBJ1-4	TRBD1	CASSARRDRGPEKLFF	TGTGCCAGCAGCGCAAGACGGGACAGGGGGCCTGAAAAACTGTTTTTT
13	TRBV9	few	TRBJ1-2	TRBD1	CASSAGTGYGYTF	TGTGCCAGCAGCGCTGGGACAGGGTACGGCTACACCTTC
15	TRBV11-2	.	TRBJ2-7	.	CASSLGRVGIYEQYF	TGTGCCAGCAGCTTAGGGAGGGTGGGAATTTACGAGCAGTACTTC
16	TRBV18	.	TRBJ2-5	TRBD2	CASSPTGLAGEETQYF	TGTGCCAGCTCACCAACGGGACTAGCGGGGGAAGAGACCCAGTACTTC
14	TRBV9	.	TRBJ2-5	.	CASSGGLVQETQYF	TGTGCCAGCAGCGGGGGGCTCGTCCAAGAGACCCAGTACTTC
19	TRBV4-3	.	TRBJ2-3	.	CASSQEVGGLGYNSDTQYF	TGCGCCAGCAGCCAAGAAGTCGGTGGGCTTGGGTACAATTCAGATACGCAGTATTTT
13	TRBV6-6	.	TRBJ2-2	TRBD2	CASSVGRTGELFF	TGTGCCAGCAGTGTCGGGAGGACCGGGGAGCTGTTTTTT
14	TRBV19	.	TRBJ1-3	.	CASSIRQLGNTIYF	TGTGCCAGTAGTATCCGACAGCTTGGAAACACCATATATTTT
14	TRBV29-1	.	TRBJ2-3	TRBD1	CSVGYRGHTDTQYF	TGCAGCGTTGGGTACAGGGGACACACAGATACGCAGTATTTT
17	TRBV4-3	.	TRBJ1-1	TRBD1	CASSQQTPGGMNTEAFF	TGCGCCAGCAGCCAACAAACTCCAGGGGGAATGAACACTGAAGCTTTCTTT
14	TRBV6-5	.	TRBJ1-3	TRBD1	CASRGQGNVNTIYF	TGTGCCAGCAGGGGACAGGGGAACGTAAACACCATATATTTT
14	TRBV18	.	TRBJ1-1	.	CASSPGTGGTEAFF	TGTGCCAGCTCACCCGGAACGGGGGGGACTGAAGCTTTCTTT
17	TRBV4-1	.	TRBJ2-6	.	CASSQDLEASGANVLTF	TGCGCCAGCAGCCAAGATCTTGAGGCATCTGGGGCCAACGTCCTGACTTTC
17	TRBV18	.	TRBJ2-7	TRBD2	CASSPRGTSGFTGEQYF	TGTGCCAGCTCACCAAGGGGGACTAGCGGGTTCACAGGCGAGCAGTACTTC
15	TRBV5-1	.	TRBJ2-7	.	CASSFGGTRLYEQYF	TGCGCCAGCAGCTTTGGGGGGACGCGACTCTACGAGCAGTACTTC
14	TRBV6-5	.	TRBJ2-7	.	CASSYSSRTDEQYF	TGTGCCAGCAGTTACTCTTCCCGGACTGATGAGCAGTACTTC
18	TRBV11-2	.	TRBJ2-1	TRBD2	CASSPLALFAGENNEQFF	TGTGCCAGCAGCCCCCTCGCGCTTTTCGCGGGAGAAAACAATGAGCAGTTCTTC
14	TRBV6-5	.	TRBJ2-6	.	CASSVSSGANVLTF	TGTGCCAGCAGTGTGAGCTCTGGGGCCAACGTCCTGACTTTC
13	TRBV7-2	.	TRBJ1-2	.	CASSLERNYGYTF	TGTGCCAGCAGCTTAGAGAGGAACTATGGCTACACCTTC
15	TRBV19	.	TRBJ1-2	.	CASNPAGRINYGYTF	TGTGCCAGTAATCCAGCGGGGCGGATTAACTATGGCTACACCTTC
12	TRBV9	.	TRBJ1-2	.	CASSVAGDGYTF	TGTGCCAGCAGCGTAGCAGGGGATGGCTACACCTTC
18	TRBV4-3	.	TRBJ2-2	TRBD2	CASSQSGLAGFATGELFF	TGCGCCAGCAGCCAATCCGGACTAGCGGGGTTTGCGACCGGGGAGCTGTTTTTT
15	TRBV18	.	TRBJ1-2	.	CASSRSRDGSDGYTF	TGTGCCAGCTCACGATCCCGGGACGGTTCTGACGGCTACACCTTC
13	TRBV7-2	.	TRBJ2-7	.	CASSFRQAYEQYF	TGTGCCAGCAGCTTCCGACAGGCCTACGAGCAGTACTTC
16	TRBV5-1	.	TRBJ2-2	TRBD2	CASSLMTSGGTGELFF	TGCGCCAGCAGCTTGATGACTAGCGGGGGCACCGGGGAGCTGTTTTTT
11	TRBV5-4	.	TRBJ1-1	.	CASSLGGEAFF	TGTGCCAGCAGCTTGGGGGGGGAAGCTTTCTTT
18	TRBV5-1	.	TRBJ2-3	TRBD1	CASSLGFPGTGGTDTQYF	TGCGCCAGCAGCTTGGGATTTCCCGGGACAGGGGGGACAGATACGCAGTATTTT
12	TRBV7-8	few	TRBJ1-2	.	CASSSYHYGYTF	TGTGCCAGCAGCTCGTATCATTATGGCTACACCTTC
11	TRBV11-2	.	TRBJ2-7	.	CASTQVVEQYF	TGTGCCAGCACCCAAGTGGTCGAGCAGTACTTC
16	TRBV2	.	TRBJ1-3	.	CASSVEGAYSGNTIYF	TGTGCCAGCAGTGTTGAAGGGGCTTACTCTGGAAACACCATATATTTT
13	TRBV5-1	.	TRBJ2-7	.	CASSLAGGLEQYF	TGCGCCAGCAGCTTGGCAGGGGGGTTGGAGCAGTACTTC
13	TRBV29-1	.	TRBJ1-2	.	CSVPGAGTGGYTF	TGCAGCGTCCCGGGGGCGGGAACGGGCGGCTACACCTTC
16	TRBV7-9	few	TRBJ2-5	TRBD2	CASSLGTSGGTETQYF	TGTGCCAGCAGCTTAGGAACTAGCGGGGGGACGGAGACCCAGTACTTC
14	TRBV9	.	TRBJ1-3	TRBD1	CASSPTGQGSPIYF	TGTGCCAGCAGCCCCACGGGACAGGGGAGTCCCATATATTTT
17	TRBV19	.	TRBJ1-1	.	CASSGGAGRNLNTEAFF	TGTGCCAGTAGTGGGGGGGCAGGACGAAACTTGAACACTGAAGCTTTCTTT
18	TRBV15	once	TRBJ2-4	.	CATSRDSRAGSVENIQYF	TGTGCCACCAGCAGAGATAGCCGTGCGGGTAGCGTAGAAAACATTCAGTACTTC
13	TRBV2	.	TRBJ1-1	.	CASRDTRDQEAFF	TGTGCCAGCAGGGACACCAGGGACCAAGAAGCTTTCTTT
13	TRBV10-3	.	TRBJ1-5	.	CAISAGGIQPQHF	TGTGCCATCAGTGCAGGAGGGATTCAGCCCCAGCATTTT
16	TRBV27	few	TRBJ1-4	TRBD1	CASSAQQGQGAGKLFF	TGTGCCAGCAGTGCCCAACAGGGACAGGGGGCCGGGAAACTGTTTTTT